These 14 T cell receptor beta chains were sequenced from one sample in a study of PD-L1 blockade in urothelial cancer listed by TCRdb under 2017. In the paper's terms, the time point label means: pretreatment peripheral blood. Library preparation employed the immunoSEQ multiplex PCR assay. Entries here come from immuneACCESS through TCRdb and include only in-frame sequences with V and J called. Some clones fail to appear in such tables; in the studies checked, an unresolved V gene covers under half of the shortfall, and the cause of the remainder is unknown. The sample data list tens of thousands of clones, and about four fifths of these were observed just once. Roughly 7% of the sample rests with the top ten. This specimen was PBMCs, taken around atezolizumab (anti-PD-L1) treatment. The receptors here all came from a man in his fifties or sixties with urothelial cancer.

This clone came up once. V usage is TRBV28 and J usage is TRBJ1-6; the match to TRBD1 covers 7 bases. CDR3 length equals 14 residues. With 8 bases clipped from V and 10 bases from J, the junction kept 11 bases outside the gene matches. The germline CDR1 and CDR2 sequences are MDHEN and SYDVKM. CDR3 nucleotide sequence: TGTGCCAGCCGAAATACAGGGGAATACTCACCCCTCCACTTT. Protein: CASRNTGEYSPLHF.

The chain uses TRBV7-2 and TRBJ2-5, with a possible D match to TRBD1 (5 bases). The end of the DNA aligns better with TRBJ2-7, so the J call may be wrong. CDR3 length: 14 amino acids. Looked up from germline, CDR1 is SGHTA and CDR2 is FQGNSA. The CDR3 DNA sequence: TGTGCCAGCAGCTACCGACAGATTCCCTACGAGCAGTACTTC. It specifies CASSYRQIPYEQYF.

The CDR3 region has the DNA TGTGCCAGCATTCAGACAGCCTCCTACGAGCAGTACTTC. The encoded protein is CASIQTASYEQYF. The chain links TRBV6-1 to TRBJ2-7; perhaps TRBD1 as D (5 bases). Germline assignment: CDR1 MNHNS and CDR2 SASEGT. The CDR3 covers 13 residues. V lost 7 bases and J lost 0, with 10 bases in between.

The chain uses TRBV6-1 and TRBJ2-3, with TRBD1 matching over 8 bases. The ends lost 1 base at V and 6 bases at J; junction bases unmatched: 0. Per germline, CDR1 MNHNS and CDR2 SASEGT. This CDR3 region has 13 residues. The CDR3, as DNA: TGTGCCAGCAGTGAAGGACAGGGGGATACGCAGTATTTT. Translating it yields CASSEGQGDTQYF.

The V and J genes are TRBV4-1 and TRBJ1-5; weak D call: TRBD1 (5 bases). The CDR3 covers 18 residues. Germline CDR1 MGHRA, CDR2 YSYEKL. V was pared by 2 bases and J by 0 bases, with 17 bases between. CDR3 nucleotide sequence: TGCGCCAGCAGCCAACCGGGAGGCCATAGGGGTAGCAATCAGCCCCAGCATTTT. It encodes CASSQPGGHRGSNQPQHF.

This chain connects TRBV11-3 to TRBJ2-3, with 7 bases identical to TRBD1. The junction had 7 bases not matched to a gene; V was cut back by 5 bases and J by 2 bases. The CDR3 extends over 15 amino acids. The germline CDR1 and CDR2 sequences are SGHNT and YENEEA. CDR3 sequence reads: CASSPNRGNTDTQYF. The CDR3, as DNA: TGTGCCAGCAGCCCGAACAGGGGTAACACAGATACGCAGTATTTT.

The J gene is TRBJ2-2, the V gene TRBV5-1; D gene ambiguous. The V and J ends lost 0 bases and 8 bases respectively, with 11 bases between them. Germline V CDR1 and CDR2: SGHRS, YFSETQ. The CDR3 is 14 residues long. The CDR3 reads CASSLGPQAGELFF. The CDR3 DNA sequence: TGCGCCAGCAGCTTGGGTCCCCAGGCGGGGGAGCTGTTTTTT.

This sequence joins TRBV28 and TRBJ1-2, with D maybe TRBD1 (5 bases). V shed 4 bases and J shed 0 bases, with 15 bases lying between them. Germline V lookup: CDR1 MDHEN, CDR2 SYDVKM. The CDR3 is 16 residues long. The CDR3: CASSSPPGGTNYGYTF. The CDR3 nucleotides read TGTGCCAGCAGTTCACCCCCGGGGGGTACTAACTATGGCTACACCTTC.

The chain has TRBV28 and TRBJ1-5; D perhaps matches TRBD1 (5 bases). CDR3 length equals 15 residues. Germline lookup yields CDR1 MDHEN and CDR2 SYDVKM. Trimming cost V 2 bases and J 5 bases, with 13 bases left between them. The CDR3 nucleotides read TGTGCCAGCAGTTTAGCGGGGGTATTGTATCAGCCCCAGCATTTT. It translates to CASSLAGVLYQPQHF.

The rearrangement links TRBV14 to TRBJ2-6; 7 nucleotides line up with TRBD1. There are 17 residues in the CDR3. V was clipped by 4 bases and J by 0 bases; unmatched bases: 6. Germline values: CDR1 SGHDN, CDR2 FVKESK. The CDR3 coding sequence is TGTGCCAGCAGCCGACGACAGGGAAGCTCTGGGGCCAACGTCCTGACTTTC. Protein sequence: CASSRRQGSSGANVLTF.

This clone was found once. This chain connects TRBV7-2 to TRBJ2-2; perhaps TRBD2 as D (6 bases). Trimming left V 0 bases short and J 8 bases short, with 10 bases between. Looked up from germline, CDR1 is SGHTA and CDR2 is FQGNSA. The CDR3 extends over 14 amino acids. In DNA form, the CDR3 reads TGTGCCAGCAGCTTAGCGTGGAGGGGTGGGGAGCTGTTTTTT. Its translation is CASSLAWRGGELFF.

The rearrangement links TRBV30 to TRBJ1-6; D may be TRBD1 (5 bases). V was cut by 3 bases and J by 9 bases, with 15 bases left in between. The germline gives CDR1 GTSNPN, CDR2 SVGIG (reference sequence). This CDR3 region has 14 residues. The chain's CDR3 is CAWSQGIESSPLHF. The CDR3 DNA reads TGTGCCTGGAGCCAGGGAATAGAAAGTTCACCCCTCCACTTT.

J is TRBJ2-1 and V is TRBV5-6, with TRBD1 identical over 7 bases. Germline V gene data show CDR1 as SGHDT and CDR2 as YYEEEE. CDR3 length: 12 amino acids. V shed 5 bases, J shed 5 bases, and the junction held 1 base outside the gene matches. Here the CDR3 DNA reads TGTGCCAGCAGTACAGGGGACAATGAGCAGTTCTTC. Protein: CASSTGDNEQFF.

The rearrangement joins TRBV4-2 to TRBJ2-3; D ambiguous. V lost 1 base and J lost 0, with 23 bases in between. This CDR3 is built from 20 residues. Per the germline V gene, CDR1 is LGHNA and CDR2 is YNFKEQ. CDR3 protein: CASSQAHSLTENLSTDTQYF. CDR3 DNA: TGTGCCAGCAGCCAAGCGCACTCTCTGACGGAGAATCTTAGCACAGATACGCAGTATTTT.